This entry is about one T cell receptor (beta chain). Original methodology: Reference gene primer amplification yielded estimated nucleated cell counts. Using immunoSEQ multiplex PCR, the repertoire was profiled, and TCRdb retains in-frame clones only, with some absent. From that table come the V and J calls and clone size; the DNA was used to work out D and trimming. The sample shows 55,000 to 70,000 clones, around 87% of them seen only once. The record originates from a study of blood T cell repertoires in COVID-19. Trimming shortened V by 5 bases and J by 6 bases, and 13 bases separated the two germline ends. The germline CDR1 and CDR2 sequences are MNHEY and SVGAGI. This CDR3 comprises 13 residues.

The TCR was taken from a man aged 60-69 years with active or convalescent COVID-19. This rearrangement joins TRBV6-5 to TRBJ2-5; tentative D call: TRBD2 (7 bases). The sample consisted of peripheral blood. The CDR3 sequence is CASSPGGWKTQYF. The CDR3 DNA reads TGTGCCAGCAGTCCGGGGGGCTGGAAGACCCAGTACTTC.